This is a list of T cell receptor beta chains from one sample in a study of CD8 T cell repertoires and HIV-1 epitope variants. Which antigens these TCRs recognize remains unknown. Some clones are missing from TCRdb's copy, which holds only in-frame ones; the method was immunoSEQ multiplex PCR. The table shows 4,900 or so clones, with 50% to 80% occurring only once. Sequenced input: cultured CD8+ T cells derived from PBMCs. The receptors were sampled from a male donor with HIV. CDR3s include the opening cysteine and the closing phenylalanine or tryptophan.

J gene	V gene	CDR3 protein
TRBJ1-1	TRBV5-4	CASSQVNTEAFF
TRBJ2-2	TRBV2	CASSESLAGDYAGELFF
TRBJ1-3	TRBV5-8	CASSLGSGNTIYF
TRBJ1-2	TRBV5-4	CASSPPGQALFNYGYTF
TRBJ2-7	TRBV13	CASSWRGGEQYF
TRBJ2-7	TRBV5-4	CASSLGGGNNEQYF
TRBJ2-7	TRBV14	CASSPGQGGYEQYF
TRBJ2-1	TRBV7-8	CASSLIRGLQNEQFF
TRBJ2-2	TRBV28	CASSLWAEGSTGELFF
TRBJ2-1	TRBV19	CASSIARTSGGSSYNEQFF
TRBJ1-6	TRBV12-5	CASGFRQTDSPLHF
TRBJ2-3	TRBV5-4	CASSLVRGLLAGGTDTQYF
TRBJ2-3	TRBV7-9	CASSTTSGGPDTQYF
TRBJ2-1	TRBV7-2	CASSALRRVGEQFF
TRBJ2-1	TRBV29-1	CSAASTSGDLNEQFF
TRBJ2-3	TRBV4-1	CASSQDPSGAQADTQYF
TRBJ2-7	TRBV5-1	CASSLGISGGSYEQYF
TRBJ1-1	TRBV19	CASSMNTANTEAFF
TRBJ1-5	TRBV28	CASSLGQGGTQPQHF
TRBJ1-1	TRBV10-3	CAIRTDREGRDTEAFF
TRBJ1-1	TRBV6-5	CASSYANRGMNTEAFF
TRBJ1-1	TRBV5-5	CASREDLNTEAFF
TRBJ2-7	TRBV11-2	CASSLFGTSVLYEQYF
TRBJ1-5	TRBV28	CASTTPRGPQHF
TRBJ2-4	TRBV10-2	CASSPVQSLAKNIQYF
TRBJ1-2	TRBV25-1	CASSEWDGEGYTF
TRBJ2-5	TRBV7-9	CASSLVVSEETQYF
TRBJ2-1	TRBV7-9	CASSLEGSSYNEQFF
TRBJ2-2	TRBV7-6	CASKNTGELFF
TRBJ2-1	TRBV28	CASSWGSVEQFF
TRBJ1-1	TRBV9	CASSVEGVGTEAFF
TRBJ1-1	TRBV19	CASSITGMTGEAFF
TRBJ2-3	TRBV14	CASSPSLFGSGKGNTQYF
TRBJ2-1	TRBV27	CASSPQGTNYNEQFF
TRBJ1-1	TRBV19	CASSIGQVNTEAFF
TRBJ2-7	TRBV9	CASSVDGDGYEQYF
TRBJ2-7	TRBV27	CASSLSLGTLSYEQYF
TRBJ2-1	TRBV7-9	CASSLDRGLNEQFF
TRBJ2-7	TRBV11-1	CASSLLAGASSYEQYF
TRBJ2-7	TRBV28	CASSSPGTVSYEQYF